These T cell receptor beta chains were read from a single sample in a study of early T cells in non-severe SARS-CoV-2 infection. TCRdb reprocessed the 5' RACE reads with MiXCR, giving one entry per CDR3 protein. Among around 61,000 distinct CDR3 sequences listed, around 15% were seen once. Sequences were derived from whole blood, sampled at baseline. These receptors came from an adult who was a healthcare worker with PCR-confirmed SARS-CoV-2 infection or an uninfected control (not recorded which). Both conserved end residues are trimmed from each CDR3. Each record gives: V gene, J gene, CDR3 protein.

TRBV11-3	TRBJ2-3	ASSSMSQDTQY
TRBV6-6	TRBJ2-6	ASSYHGQFGANVLT
TRBV14	TRBJ2-7	ASSHLGLAGSYEQY
TRBV9	TRBJ2-3	ASSVGVEQRTDTQY
TRBV6-5	TRBJ2-3	ASSYYRADDTQY
TRBV7-6	TRBJ2-2	ASSRGTGGIGELF
TRBV6-2/TRBV6-3	TRBJ2-7	ASSYVDRPYEQY
TRBV29-1	TRBJ1-2	SVGGYT
TRBV7-3	TRBJ2-3	ASSSKTSGRFTDTQY
TRBV5-1	TRBJ2-7	ASSVTPGDEQY
TRBV29-1	TRBJ1-1	SVGDRHTEAF
TRBV12-3/TRBV12-4	TRBJ2-1	ASSFFPAEGF
TRBV7-8	TRBJ1-1	ASSLDQGGTEAF
TRBV2	TRBJ2-7	ASSEDRVVSGEQY
TRBV7-6	TRBJ2-1	ASSRTGTGRTDEQF
TRBV7-6	TRBJ2-7	ASSLGAGLYEQY
TRBV20-1	TRBJ2-1	SANLGPGILYNEQF
TRBV27	TRBJ1-1	AAGAGPNTEAF
TRBV24-1	TRBJ2-1	ATSRPGDEDNEQF
TRBV5-1	TRBJ2-7	ASSLNPSGPYEQY
TRBV9	TRBJ1-1	ASSVASNTEAF
TRBV4-1	TRBJ1-2	ASSQGARLKGYT